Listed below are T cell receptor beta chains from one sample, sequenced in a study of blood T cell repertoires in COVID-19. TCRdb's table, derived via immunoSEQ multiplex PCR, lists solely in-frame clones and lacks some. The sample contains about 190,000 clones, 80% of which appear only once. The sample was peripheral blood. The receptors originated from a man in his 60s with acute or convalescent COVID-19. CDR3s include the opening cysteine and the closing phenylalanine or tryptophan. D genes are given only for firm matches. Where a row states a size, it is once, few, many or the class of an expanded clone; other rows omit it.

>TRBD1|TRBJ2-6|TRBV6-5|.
CASRQGGGANVLTF
TGTGCCAGTAGACAGGGTGGTGGGGCCAACGTCCTGACTTTC
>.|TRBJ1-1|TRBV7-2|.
CASSLMRTEAFF
TGTGCCAGCAGCTTAATGAGAACTGAAGCTTTCTTT
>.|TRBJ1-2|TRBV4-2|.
CASSQEQGRIHGYTF
TGTGCCAGCAGCCAAGAACAGGGCAGGATCCATGGCTACACCTTC
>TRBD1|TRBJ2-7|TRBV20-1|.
CSASSWGTGGRSSYEQYF
TGCAGTGCTAGTTCGTGGGGGACAGGGGGCCGGAGCTCCTACGAGCAGTACTTC
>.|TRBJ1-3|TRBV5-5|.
CASSFQGSGNTIYF
TGTGCCAGCAGCTTTCAGGGCTCTGGAAACACCATATATTTT
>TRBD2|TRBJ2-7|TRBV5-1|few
CASSPPAVSGSDEQYF
TGCGCCAGCAGCCCCCCTGCGGTCAGCGGGAGCGACGAGCAGTACTTC
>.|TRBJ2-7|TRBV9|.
CASSVDPGVREQYF
TGTGCCAGCAGCGTAGATCCGGGGGTCAGGGAGCAGTACTTC
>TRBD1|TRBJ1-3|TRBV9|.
CASSPPGQSNTIYF
TGTGCCAGCAGCCCTCCGGGACAGTCAAACACCATATATTTT
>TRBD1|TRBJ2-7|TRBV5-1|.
CASSLGTGGIYEQYF
TGCGCCAGCAGCTTGGGGACAGGGGGCATCTACGAGCAGTACTTC
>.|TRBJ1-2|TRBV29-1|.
CSVDPLNYGYTF
TGCAGCGTTGACCCCTTGAACTATGGCTACACCTTC
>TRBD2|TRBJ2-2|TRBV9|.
CASSVRSGGNTGELFF
TGTGCCAGCAGCGTACGTAGCGGGGGAAACACCGGGGAGCTGTTTTTT
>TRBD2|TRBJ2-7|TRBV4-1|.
CASSQDYGSGGSGEQYF
TGCGCCAGCAGCCAAGATTATGGTAGCGGGGGATCGGGCGAGCAGTACTTC
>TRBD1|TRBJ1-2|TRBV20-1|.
CSASKGQGSYGYTF
TGCAGTGCTAGTAAGGGACAGGGGAGCTATGGCTACACCTTC
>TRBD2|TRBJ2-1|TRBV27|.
CASSPLAGPTDEQFF
TGTGCCAGCAGTCCTCTAGCGGGGCCTACAGATGAGCAGTTCTTC
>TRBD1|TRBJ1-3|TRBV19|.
CASNDRVGNTIYF
TGTGCCAGTAACGACAGGGTCGGAAACACCATATATTTT
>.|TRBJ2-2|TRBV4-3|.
CASSGGPNTGELFF
TGCGCCAGCAGTGGGGGCCCGAACACCGGGGAGCTGTTTTTT
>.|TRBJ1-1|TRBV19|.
CASSMGSSLSEAFF
TGTGCCAGTAGTATGGGCAGCTCCCTCTCTGAAGCTTTCTTT
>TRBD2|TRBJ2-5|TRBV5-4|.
CASSIRLAGGVGETQYF
TGTGCCAGCAGCATACGACTAGCGGGAGGCGTGGGAGAGACCCAGTACTTC